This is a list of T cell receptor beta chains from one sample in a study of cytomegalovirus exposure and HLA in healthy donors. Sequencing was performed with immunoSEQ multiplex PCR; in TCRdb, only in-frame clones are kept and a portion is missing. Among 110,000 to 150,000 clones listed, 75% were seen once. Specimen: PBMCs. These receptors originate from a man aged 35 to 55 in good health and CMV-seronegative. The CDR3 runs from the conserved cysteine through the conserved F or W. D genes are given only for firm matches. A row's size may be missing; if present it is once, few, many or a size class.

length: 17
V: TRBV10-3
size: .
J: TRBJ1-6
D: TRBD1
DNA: TGTGCCATCAGTGAGCCCCTTGAACAGGGGTATAATTCACCCCTCCACTTT
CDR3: CAISEPLEQGYNSPLHF

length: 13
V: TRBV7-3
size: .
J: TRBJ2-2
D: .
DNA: TGTGCCAGCAGCTTAAGTTATTCCGGGGAGCTGTTTTTT
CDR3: CASSLSYSGELFF

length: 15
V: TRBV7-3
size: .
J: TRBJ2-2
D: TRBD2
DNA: TGTGCCAGCAGCTCGGGACTAGCGAGCACCGGGGAGCTGTTTTTT
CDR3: CASSSGLASTGELFF

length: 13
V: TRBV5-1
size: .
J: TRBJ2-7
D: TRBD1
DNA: TGCGCCAGCAGCAGGGACAGTCGCTACGAGCAGTACTTC
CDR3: CASSRDSRYEQYF

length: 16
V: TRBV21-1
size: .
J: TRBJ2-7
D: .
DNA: TGTGCCAGCAGCCAAAGGGGGGGGACAGGGGGCAACGAGCAGTACTTC
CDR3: CASSQRGGTGGNEQYF

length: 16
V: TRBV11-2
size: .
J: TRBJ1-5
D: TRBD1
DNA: TGTGCCAGCAGCTTAGGAAGGGACAGGGACAATCAGCCCCAGCATTTT
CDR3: CASSLGRDRDNQPQHF

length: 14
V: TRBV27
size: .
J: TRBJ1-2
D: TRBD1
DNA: TGTGCCAGCGGACCCACCGGGACAGGGTATGGCTACACCTTC
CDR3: CASGPTGTGYGYTF

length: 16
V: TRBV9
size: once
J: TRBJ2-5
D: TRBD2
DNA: TGTGCCAGCAGCCTCCAGGCTAGCGGGGGGGGAGAGACCCAGTACTTC
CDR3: CASSLQASGGGETQYF

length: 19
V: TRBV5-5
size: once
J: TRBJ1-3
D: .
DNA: TGTGCCAGCAGCTCGATATCCTTGTGGACACTTGACTCTGGAAACACCATATATTTT
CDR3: CASSSISLWTLDSGNTIYF

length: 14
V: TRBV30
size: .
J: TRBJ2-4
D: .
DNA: TGTGCCTCGGGAAGGAGTACCTTAAAAAACATTCAGTACTTC
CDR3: CASGRSTLKNIQYF

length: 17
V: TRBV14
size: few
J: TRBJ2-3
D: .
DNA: TGTGCCAGCAGCCAAGACTTGACCGACTCCTTCCCAGATACGCAGTATTTT
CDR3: CASSQDLTDSFPDTQYF

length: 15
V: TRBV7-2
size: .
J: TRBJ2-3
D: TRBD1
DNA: TGTGCCAGCAGCTTAGTCGGACAGGGCACAGATACGCAGTATTTT
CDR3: CASSLVGQGTDTQYF

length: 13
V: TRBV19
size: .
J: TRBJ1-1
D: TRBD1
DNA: TGTGCCAGTACTGACAGGGAAAACACTGAAGCTTTCTTT
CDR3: CASTDRENTEAFF

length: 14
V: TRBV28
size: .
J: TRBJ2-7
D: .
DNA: TGTGCCAGCAGTCCCGGGGACATAAGCTACGAGCAGTACTTC
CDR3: CASSPGDISYEQYF

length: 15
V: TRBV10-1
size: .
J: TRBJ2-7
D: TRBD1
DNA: TGCGCCAGCACTCAAAGACAGGGGATACCTTGGGAGCAGTACTTC
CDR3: CASTQRQGIPWEQYF

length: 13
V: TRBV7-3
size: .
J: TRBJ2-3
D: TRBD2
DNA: TGTGCCAGCTCGCCTAGCGGGGGAGATACGCAGTATTTT
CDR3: CASSPSGGDTQYF

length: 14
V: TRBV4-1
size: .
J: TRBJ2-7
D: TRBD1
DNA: TGCGCCAGCAGCCGACCGGGACAGGGCTACGAGCAGTACTTC
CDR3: CASSRPGQGYEQYF

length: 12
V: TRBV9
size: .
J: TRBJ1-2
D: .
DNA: TGTGCCAGCAGCGTACCCAGGGGTGGCTACACCTTC
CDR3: CASSVPRGGYTF

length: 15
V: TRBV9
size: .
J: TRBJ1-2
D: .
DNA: TGTGCCAGCAGCGTAGCCGCGGGACTTCACTATGGCTACACCTTC
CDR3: CASSVAAGLHYGYTF

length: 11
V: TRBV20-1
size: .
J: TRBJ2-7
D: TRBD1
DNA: TGCAGTGCCACGGACAGGGGCGAGCAGTACTTC
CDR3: CSATDRGEQYF

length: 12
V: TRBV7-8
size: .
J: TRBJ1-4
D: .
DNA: TGTGCCAGCAGCGAGGGCCCGGAAAAACTGTTTTTT
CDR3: CASSEGPEKLFF

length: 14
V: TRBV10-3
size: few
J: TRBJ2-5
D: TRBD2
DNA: TGTGCCATCAGTGAGGGGACTAGCGAAGAGACCCAGTACTTC
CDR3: CAISEGTSEETQYF

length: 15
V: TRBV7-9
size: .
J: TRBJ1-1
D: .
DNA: TGTGCCAGCAGCTTATCGAGGGGAGGGAACACTGAAGCTTTCTTT
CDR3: CASSLSRGGNTEAFF

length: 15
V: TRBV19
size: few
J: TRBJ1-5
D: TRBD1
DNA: TGTGCCAGTAGCCTTAGACAGGGGGACAATCAGCCCCAGCATTTT
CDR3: CASSLRQGDNQPQHF

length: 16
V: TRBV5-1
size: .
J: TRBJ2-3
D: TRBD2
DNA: TGCGCCAGCAGCCCCCGTCCTAGCGGGGCCACAGATACGCAGTATTTT
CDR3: CASSPRPSGATDTQYF

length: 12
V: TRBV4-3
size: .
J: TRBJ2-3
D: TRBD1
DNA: TGCGCCAGCAGCCTCGGACAGGGTACGCAGTATTTT
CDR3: CASSLGQGTQYF

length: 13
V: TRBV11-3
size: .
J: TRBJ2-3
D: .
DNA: TGTGCCAGCAGCCGAACAGGGACCGGTACGCAGTATTTT
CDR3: CASSRTGTGTQYF

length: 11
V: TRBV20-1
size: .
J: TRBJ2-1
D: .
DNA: TGCAGTGCTAAGCCCTACAATGAGCAGTTCTTC
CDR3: CSAKPYNEQFF

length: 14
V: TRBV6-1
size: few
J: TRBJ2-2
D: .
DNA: TGTGCCAGCAATCGGGACTTAAACACCGGGGAGCTGTTTTTT
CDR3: CASNRDLNTGELFF

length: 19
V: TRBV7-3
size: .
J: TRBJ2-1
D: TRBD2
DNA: TGTGCCAGCAGCTTCACTAGCGGGGGGGCCTCGGGCTCCTACAATGAGCAGTTCTTC
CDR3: CASSFTSGGASGSYNEQFF

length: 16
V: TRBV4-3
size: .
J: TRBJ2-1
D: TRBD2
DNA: TGCGCCAGCAGCCAAGTTCCCCTAGGACTAGCCCAGGAGCAGTTCTTC
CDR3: CASSQVPLGLAQEQFF

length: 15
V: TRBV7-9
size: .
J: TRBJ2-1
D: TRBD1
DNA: TGTGCCAGCAGCAAATCCGGGACAGGGTACAATGAGCAGTTCTTC
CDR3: CASSKSGTGYNEQFF

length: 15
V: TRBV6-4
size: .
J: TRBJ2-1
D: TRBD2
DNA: TGTGCCAGCAGCGAACTAGCGGGGGGGCTTCCTGAGCAGTTCTTC
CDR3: CASSELAGGLPEQFF

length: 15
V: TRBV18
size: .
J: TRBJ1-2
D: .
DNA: TGTGCCAGCTCCCGCGAATCCGACAGCACCTATGGCTACACCTTC
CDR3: CASSRESDSTYGYTF

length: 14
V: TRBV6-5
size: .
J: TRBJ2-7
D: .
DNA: TGTGCCAGCAGTTATTGGGACAACAGTGGCGAGCAGTACTTC
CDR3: CASSYWDNSGEQYF

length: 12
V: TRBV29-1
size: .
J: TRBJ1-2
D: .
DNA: TGCAGCGTCGGTGGCTCGGGGGGTGGCTACACCTTC
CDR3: CSVGGSGGGYTF

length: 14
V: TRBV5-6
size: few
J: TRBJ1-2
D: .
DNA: TGTGCCAGCAGCTTGGTGCAGGGATCAAGTGGCTACACCTTC
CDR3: CASSLVQGSSGYTF

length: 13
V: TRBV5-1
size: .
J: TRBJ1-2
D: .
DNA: TGCGCCAGCAGCTTGGTCCAGGGTCATGGCTACACCTTC
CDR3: CASSLVQGHGYTF

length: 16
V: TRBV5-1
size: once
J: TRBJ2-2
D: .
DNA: TGCGCCAGCAGCTTCGACAGGCGCGCGAACACCGGGGAGCTGTTTTTT
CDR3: CASSFDRRANTGELFF

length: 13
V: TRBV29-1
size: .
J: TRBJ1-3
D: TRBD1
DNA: TGCAGCGTTGAAAAAGATGGAGGGGGCGCCATATATTTT
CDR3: CSVEKDGGGAIYF

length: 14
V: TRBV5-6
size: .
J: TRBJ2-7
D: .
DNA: TGTGCCAGCAGCTTGCGTTACAGCTCCTACGAGCAGTACTTC
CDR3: CASSLRYSSYEQYF

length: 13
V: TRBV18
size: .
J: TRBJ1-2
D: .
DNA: TGTGCCAGCTCACCACCGGCCCTGAGGGGCTACACCTTC
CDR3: CASSPPALRGYTF

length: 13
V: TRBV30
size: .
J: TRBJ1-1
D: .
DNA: TGTGCCTGGAGTGTTCGGGTGAACACTGAAGCTTTCTTT
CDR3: CAWSVRVNTEAFF

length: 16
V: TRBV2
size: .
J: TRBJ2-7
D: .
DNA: TGTGCCAGCACTGCGCGGGGACTTAGGTTGGTAAGCGAGCAGTACTTC
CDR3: CASTARGLRLVSEQYF

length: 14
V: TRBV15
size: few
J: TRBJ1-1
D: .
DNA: TGTGCCACCAGCTCATATCTACGTGAAGCTGAAGCTTTCTTT
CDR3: CATSSYLREAEAFF

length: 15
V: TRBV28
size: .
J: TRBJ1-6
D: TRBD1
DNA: TGTGCCAGCAGCTCCCGACAGGGAGAGTACTCACCCCTCCACTTT
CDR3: CASSSRQGEYSPLHF

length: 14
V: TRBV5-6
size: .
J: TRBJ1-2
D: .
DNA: TGTGCCAGCAGCCAGAAACCGCCAAACTATGGCTACACCTTC
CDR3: CASSQKPPNYGYTF

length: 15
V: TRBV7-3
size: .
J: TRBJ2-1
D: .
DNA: TGTGCCAGCAGCCTAAGGCAGGGCCTATACAATGAGCAGTTCTTC
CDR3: CASSLRQGLYNEQFF

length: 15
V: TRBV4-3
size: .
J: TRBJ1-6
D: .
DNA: TGCGCCAGCAGCCAAGTGGGGAGGGGCGGTTCACCCCTCCACTTT
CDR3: CASSQVGRGGSPLHF